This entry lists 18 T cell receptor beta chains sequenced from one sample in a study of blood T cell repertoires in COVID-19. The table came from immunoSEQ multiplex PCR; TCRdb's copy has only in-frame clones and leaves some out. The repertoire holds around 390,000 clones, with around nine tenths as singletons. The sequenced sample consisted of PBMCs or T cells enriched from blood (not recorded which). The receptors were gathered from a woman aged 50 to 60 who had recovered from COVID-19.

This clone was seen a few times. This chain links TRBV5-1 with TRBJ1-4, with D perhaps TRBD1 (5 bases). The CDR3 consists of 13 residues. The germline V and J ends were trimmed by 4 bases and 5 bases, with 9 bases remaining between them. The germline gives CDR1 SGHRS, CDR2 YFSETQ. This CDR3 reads CASSMTDNEKLFF. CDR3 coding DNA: TGCGCCAGCAGCATGACAGACAATGAAAAACTGTTTTTT.

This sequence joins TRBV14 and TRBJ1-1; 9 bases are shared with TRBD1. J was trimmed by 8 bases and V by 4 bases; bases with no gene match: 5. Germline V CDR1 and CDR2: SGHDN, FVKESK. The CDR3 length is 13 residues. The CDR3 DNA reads TGTGCCAGCAGCCGCACGGGGACAGGGGAAGCTTTCTTT. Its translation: CASSRTGTGEAFF.

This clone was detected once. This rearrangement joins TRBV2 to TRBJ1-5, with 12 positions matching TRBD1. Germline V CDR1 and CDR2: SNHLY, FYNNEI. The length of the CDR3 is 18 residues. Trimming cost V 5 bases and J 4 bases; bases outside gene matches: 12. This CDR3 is CASSRGGTGGMKNQPQHF. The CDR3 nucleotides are TGTGCCAGCAGTAGAGGAGGGACAGGGGGCATGAAGAATCAGCCCCAGCATTTT.

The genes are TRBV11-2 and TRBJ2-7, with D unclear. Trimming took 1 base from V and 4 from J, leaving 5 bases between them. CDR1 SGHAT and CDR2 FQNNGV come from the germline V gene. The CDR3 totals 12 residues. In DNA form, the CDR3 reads TGTGCCAGCAGCTTAGTAACTTACGAGCAGTACTTC. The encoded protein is CASSLVTYEQYF. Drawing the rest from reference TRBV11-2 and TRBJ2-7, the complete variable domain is EAGVAQSPRYKIIEKRQSVAFWCNPISGHATLYWYQQILGQGPKLLIQFQNNGVVDDSQLPKDRFSAERLKGVDSTLKIQPAKLEDSAVYLCASSLVTYEQYFGPGTRLTVT.

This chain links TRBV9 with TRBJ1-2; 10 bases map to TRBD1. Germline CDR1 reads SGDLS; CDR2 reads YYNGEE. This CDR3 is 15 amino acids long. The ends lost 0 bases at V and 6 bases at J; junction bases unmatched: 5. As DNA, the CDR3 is TGTGCCAGCAGCGTAGCTCCCGGGACAGGGGATGGCTACACCTTC. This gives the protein CASSVAPGTGDGYTF.

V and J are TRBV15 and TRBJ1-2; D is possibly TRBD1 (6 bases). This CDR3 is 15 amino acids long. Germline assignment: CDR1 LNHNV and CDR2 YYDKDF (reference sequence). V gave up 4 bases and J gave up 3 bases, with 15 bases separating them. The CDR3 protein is CATSKTAAGDYGYTF. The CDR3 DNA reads TGTGCCACCAGCAAAACCGCGGCAGGGGACTATGGCTACACCTTC.

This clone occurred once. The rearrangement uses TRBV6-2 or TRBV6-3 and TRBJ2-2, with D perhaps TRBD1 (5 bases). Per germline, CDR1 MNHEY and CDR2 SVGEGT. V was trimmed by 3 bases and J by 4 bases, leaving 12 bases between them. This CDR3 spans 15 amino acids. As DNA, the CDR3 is TGTGCCAGCAGTTATATAGCTAGGGGCACCGGGGAGCTGTTTTTT. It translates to CASSYIARGTGELFF.

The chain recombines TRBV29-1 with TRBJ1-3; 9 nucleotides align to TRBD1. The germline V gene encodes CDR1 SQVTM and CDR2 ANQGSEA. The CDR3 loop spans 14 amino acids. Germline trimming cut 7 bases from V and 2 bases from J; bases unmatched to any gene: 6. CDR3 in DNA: TGCAGCGGGACTTGGGACAGGGCTGGAAACACCATATATTTT. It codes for CSGTWDRAGNTIYF.

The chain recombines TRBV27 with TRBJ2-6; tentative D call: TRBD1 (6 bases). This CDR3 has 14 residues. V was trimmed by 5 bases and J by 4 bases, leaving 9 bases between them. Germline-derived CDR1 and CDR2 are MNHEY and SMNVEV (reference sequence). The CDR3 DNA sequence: TGTGCCAGCAGTCTCGGGACAGGGGCCAACGTCCTGACTTTC. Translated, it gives CASSLGTGANVLTF.

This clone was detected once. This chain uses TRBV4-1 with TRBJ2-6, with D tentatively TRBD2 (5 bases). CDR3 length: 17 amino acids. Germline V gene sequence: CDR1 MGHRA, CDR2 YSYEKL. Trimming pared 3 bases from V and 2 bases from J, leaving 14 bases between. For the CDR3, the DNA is TGCGCCAGCAGCCAGCCGCTCGGGGTAACTGGGGCCAACGTCCTGACTTTC. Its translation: CASSQPLGVTGANVLTF.

The CDR3 sequence is CASSLVQGAIQPQHF. The CDR3 coding sequence is TGTGCCAGCAGTTTAGTACAGGGGGCAATTCAGCCCCAGCATTTT. The V gene is TRBV28, the J gene TRBJ1-5, with 9 bases identical to TRBD1. The germline CDR1 and CDR2 sequences are MDHEN and SYDVKM. The V gene end was trimmed by 2 bases and the J gene end by 6 bases; junction bases not matched to a gene: 5. The CDR3 is 15 residues long.

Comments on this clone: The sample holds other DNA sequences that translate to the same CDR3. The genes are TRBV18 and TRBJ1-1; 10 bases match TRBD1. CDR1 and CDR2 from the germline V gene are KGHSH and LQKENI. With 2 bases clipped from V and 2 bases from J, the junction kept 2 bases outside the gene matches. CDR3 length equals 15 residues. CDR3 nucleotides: TGTGCCAGCTCACCAGGACAGGGGGTTAACACTGAAGCTTTCTTT. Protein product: CASSPGQGVNTEAFF.

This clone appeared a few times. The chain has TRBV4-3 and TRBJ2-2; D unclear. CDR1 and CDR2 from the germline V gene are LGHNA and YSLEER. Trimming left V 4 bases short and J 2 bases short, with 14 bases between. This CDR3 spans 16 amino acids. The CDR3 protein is CASSPNLATNTGELFF. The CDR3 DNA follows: TGCGCCAGCAGCCCTAACCTGGCGACAAACACCGGGGAGCTGTTTTTT.

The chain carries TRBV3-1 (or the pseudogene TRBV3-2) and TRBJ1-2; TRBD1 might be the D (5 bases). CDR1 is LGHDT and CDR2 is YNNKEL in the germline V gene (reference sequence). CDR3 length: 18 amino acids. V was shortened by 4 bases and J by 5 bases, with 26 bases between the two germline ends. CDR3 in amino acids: CASSPQGGGGEVGYGYTF. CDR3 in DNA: TGTGCCAGCAGCCCCCAGGGCGGGGGAGGGGAAGTCGGTTATGGCTACACCTTC.

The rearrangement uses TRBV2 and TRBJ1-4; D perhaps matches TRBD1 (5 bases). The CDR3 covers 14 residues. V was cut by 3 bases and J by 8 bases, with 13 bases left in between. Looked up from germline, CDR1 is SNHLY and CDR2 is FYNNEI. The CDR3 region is CASSDVAGREKLFF. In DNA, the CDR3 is TGTGCCAGCAGTGATGTGGCAGGGCGGGAAAAACTGTTTTTT.

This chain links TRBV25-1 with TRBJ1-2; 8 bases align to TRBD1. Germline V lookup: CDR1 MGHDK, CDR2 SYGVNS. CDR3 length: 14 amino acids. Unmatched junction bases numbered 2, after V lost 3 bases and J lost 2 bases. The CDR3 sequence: CASSDGQGNYGYTF. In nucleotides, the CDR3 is TGTGCCAGCAGTGATGGACAGGGAAACTATGGCTACACCTTC.

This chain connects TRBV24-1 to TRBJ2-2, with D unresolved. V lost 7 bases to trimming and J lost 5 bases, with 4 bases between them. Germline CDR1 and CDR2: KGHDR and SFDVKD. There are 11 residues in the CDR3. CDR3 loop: CATSLTGELFF. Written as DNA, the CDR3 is TGTGCCACCAGCTTGACCGGGGAGCTGTTTTTT.

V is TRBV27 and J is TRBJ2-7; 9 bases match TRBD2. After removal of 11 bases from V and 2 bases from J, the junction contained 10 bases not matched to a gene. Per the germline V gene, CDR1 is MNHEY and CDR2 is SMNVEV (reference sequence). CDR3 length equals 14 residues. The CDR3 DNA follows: TGTGCCTCCTCGTTTTCTAGCGGGGCCTACGAGCAGTACTTC. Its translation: CASSFSSGAYEQYF.